This T cell receptor beta chain comes out of a study of CD8+ T cells in alopecia areata. Study as a whole: Oral tofacitinib, 5 to 10 mg twice daily, was given in an open-label trial.

For this clone: The antigen is undetermined.

Study results and caveats: One nonresponder makes the tie between baseline CD8+ expansion and response uncertain. Clonality in lesional scalp, especially alopecia totalis/universalis, exceeded that of normal scalp. The study also sequences resident alphabeta T cells of normal skin in scalp samples.

RNA extraction and reverse transcription yielded cDNA as sequencing template. Measured with immunoSEQ multiplex PCR; TCRdb has only the in-frame clones, and not every one. The table records about 200,000 clones, roughly 60% of them present only once. The CDR3 is 16 residues long. Germline CDR1 and CDR2: SGDLS and YYNGEE. V was pared by 3 bases and J by 3 bases, with 7 bases of the junction left unmatched. Specified treatment: oral pan-JAK inhibitor, 5-10 mg twice daily. The starting material was CD4+ T cells sorted from blood, obtained at week 24, from a patient treated with tofacitinib. The sequence came from a human donor with alopecia areata. The V call is TRBV9, the J call TRBJ1-1; 11 bases match TRBD1. CDR3 DNA: TGTGCCAGCAGCGCCTACGGACAGGGGGCTGACACTGAAGCTTTCTTT. Encoded protein: CASSAYGQGADTEAFF.